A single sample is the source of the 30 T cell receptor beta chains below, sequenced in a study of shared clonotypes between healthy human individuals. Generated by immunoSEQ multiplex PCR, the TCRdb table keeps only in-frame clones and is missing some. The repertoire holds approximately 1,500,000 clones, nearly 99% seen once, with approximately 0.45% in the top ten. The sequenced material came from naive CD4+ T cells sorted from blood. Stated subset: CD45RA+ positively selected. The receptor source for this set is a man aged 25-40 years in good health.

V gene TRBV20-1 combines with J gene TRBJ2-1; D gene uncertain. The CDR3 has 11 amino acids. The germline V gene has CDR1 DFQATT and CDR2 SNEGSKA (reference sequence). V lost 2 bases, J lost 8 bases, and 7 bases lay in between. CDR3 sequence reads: CSARIVHEQFF. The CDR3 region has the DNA TGCAGTGCTAGAATCGTCCATGAGCAGTTCTTC.

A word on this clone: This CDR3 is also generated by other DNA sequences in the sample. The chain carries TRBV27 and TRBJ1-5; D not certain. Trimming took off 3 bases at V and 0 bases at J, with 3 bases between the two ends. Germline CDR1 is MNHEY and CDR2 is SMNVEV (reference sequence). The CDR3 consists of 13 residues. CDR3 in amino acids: CASSFYSNQPQHF. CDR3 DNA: TGTGCCAGCAGTTTTTATAGCAATCAGCCCCAGCATTTT.

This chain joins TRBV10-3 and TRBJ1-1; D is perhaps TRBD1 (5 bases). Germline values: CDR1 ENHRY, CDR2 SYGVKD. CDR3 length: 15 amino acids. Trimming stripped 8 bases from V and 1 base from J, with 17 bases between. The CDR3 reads CAIGGWGIANTEAFF. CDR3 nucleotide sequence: TGTGCCATCGGGGGATGGGGAATTGCGAACACTGAAGCTTTCTTT.

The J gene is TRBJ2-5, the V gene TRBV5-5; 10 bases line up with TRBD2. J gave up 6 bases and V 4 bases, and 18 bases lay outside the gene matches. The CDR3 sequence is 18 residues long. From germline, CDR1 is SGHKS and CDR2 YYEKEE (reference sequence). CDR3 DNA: TGTGCCAGCAGCCCTGGGACTAGCGTAGTCAGTTCCAAGAAGACCCAGTACTTC. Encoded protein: CASSPGTSVVSSKKTQYF.

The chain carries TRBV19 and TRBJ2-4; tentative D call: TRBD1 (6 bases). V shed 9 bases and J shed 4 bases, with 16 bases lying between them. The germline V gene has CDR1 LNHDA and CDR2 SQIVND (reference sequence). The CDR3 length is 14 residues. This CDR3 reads CASQTGTRKNIQYF. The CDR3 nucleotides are TGTGCCAGCCAGACCGGGACACGGAAAAACATTCAGTACTTC.

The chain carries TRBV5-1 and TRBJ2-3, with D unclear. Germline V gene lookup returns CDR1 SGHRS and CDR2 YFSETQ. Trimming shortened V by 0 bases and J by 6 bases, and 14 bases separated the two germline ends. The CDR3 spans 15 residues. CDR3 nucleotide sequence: TGCGCCAGCAGCTTGGACCCTAACCGGGCCGATACGCAGTATTTT. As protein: CASSLDPNRADTQYF.

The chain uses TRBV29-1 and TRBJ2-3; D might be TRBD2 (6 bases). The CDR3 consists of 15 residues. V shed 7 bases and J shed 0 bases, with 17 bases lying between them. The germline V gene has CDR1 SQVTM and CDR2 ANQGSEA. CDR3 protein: CSAVLGGTSTDTQYF. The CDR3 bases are TGCAGCGCCGTTCTCGGGGGAACTAGCACAGATACGCAGTATTTT.

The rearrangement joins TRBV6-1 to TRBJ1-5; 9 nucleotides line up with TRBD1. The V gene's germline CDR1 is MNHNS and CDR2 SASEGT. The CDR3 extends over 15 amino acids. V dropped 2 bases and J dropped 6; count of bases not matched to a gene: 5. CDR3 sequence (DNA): TGTGCCAGCAGTGAAATGGGACAGGGTAGTCAGCCCCAGCATTTT. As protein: CASSEMGQGSQPQHF.

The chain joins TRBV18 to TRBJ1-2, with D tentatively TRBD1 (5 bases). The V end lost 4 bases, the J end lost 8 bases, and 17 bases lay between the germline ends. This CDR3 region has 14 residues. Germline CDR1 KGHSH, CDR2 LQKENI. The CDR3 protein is CASSRTGTPSGYTF. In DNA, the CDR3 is TGTGCCAGCTCACGTACCGGGACGCCCTCCGGCTACACCTTC. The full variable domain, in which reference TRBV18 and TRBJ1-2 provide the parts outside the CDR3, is NAGVMQNPRHLVRRRGQEARLRCSPMKGHSHVYWYRQLPEEGLKFMVYLQKENIIDESGMPKERFSAEFPKEGPSILRIQQVVRGDSAAYFCASSRTGTPSGYTFGSGTRLTVV.

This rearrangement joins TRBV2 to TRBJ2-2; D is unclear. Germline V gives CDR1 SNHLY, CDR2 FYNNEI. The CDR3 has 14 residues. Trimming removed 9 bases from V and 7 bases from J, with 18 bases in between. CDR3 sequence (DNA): TGTGCCAGTCGTATCTTGGGCCAAATCGGGGAGCTGTTTTTT. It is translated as CASRILGQIGELFF.

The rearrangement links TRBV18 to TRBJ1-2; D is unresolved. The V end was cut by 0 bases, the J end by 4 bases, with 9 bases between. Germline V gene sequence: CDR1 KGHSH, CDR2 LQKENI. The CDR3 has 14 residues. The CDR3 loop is CASSPPALPYGYTF. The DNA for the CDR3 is TGTGCCAGCTCACCACCGGCCCTGCCCTATGGCTACACCTTC.

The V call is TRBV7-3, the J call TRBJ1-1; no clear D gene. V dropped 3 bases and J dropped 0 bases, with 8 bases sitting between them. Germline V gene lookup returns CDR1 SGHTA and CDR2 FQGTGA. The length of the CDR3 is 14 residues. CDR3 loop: CASSFRRLNTEAFF. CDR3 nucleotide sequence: TGTGCCAGCAGCTTTCGGCGTCTGAACACTGAAGCTTTCTTT.

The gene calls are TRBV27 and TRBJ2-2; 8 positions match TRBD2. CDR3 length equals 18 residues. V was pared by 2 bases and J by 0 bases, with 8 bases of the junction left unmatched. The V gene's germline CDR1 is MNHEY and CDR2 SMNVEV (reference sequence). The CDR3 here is CASSLRLAGVTNTGELFF. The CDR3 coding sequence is TGTGCCAGCAGTTTAAGGCTAGCGGGCGTTACGAACACCGGGGAGCTGTTTTTT.

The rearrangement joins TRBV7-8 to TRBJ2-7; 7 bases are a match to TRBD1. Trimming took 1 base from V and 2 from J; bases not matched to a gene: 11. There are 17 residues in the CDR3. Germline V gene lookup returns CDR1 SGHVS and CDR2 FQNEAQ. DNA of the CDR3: TGTGCCAGCAGCTTAGTGGGACAGCTGGACCCGCCCTACGAGCAGTACTTC. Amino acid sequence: CASSLVGQLDPPYEQYF.

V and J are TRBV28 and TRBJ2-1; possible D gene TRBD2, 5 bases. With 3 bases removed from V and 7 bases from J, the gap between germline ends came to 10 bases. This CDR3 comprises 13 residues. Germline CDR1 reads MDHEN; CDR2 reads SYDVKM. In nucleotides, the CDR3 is TGTGCCAGCAGTTTGTTTTCGGGGAATGAGCAGTTCTTC. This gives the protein CASSLFSGNEQFF.

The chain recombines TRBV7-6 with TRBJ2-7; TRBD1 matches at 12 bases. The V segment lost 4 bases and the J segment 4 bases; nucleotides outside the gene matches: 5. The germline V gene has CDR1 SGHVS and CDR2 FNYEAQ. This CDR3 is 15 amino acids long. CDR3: CASSSWDRGLYEQYF. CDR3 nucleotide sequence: TGTGCCAGCAGCTCCTGGGACAGGGGGCTTTACGAGCAGTACTTC.

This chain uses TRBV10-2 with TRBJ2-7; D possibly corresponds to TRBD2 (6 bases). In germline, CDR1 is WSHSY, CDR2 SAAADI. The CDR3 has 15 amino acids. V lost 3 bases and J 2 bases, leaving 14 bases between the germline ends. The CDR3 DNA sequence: TGCGCCAGCAGTGAACCGGGAGAACAAACCTACGAGCAGTACTTC. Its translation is CASSEPGEQTYEQYF.

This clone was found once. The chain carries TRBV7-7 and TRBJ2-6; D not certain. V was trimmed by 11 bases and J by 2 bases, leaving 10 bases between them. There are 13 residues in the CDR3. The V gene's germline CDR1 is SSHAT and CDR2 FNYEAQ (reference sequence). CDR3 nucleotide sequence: TGTGCCCTGAAGGCACCTGGGGCCAACGTCCTGACTTTC. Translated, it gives CALKAPGANVLTF. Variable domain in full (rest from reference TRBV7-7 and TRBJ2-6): GAGVSQSPRYKVTKRGQDVTLRCDPISSHATLYWYQQALGQGPEFLTYFNYEAQPDKSGLPSDRFSAERPEGSISTLTIQRTEQRDSAMYRCALKAPGANVLTFGAGSRLTVL.

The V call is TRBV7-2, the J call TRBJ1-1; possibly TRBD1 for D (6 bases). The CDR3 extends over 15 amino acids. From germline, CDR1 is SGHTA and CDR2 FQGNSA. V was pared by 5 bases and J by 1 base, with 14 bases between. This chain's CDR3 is CASSLHRARNTEAFF. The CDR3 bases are TGTGCCAGCAGCCTTCACAGGGCGCGGAACACTGAAGCTTTCTTT.

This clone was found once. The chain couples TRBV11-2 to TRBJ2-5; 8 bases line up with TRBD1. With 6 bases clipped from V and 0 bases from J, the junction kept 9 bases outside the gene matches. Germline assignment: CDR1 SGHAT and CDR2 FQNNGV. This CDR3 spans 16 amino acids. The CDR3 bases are TGTGCCAGCAGGAGACCGGGACAGGTGTACCAAGAGACCCAGTACTTC. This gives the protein CASRRPGQVYQETQYF. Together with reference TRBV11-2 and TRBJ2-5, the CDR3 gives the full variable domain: EAGVAQSPRYKIIEKRQSVAFWCNPISGHATLYWYQQILGQGPKLLIQFQNNGVVDDSQLPKDRFSAERLKGVDSTLKIQPAKLEDSAVYLCASRRPGQVYQETQYFGPGTRLLVL.

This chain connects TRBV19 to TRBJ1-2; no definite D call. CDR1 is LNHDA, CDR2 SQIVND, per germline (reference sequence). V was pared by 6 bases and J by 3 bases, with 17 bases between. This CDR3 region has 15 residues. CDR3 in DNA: TGTGCCAGTAGCTCGGTCGGGGTTTTGGACTATGGCTACACCTTC. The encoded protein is CASSSVGVLDYGYTF.

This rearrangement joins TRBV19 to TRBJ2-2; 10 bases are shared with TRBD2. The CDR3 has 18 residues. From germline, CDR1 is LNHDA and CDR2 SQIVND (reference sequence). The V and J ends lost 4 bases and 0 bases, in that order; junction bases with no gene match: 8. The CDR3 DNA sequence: TGTGCCAGTAGTAAAGGGACTAGCGTTTTCGCGAACACCGGGGAGCTGTTTTTT. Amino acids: CASSKGTSVFANTGELFF.

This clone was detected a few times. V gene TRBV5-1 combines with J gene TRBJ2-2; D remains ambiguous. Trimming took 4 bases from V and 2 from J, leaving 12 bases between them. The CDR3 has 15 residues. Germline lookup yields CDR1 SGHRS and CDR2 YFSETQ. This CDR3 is CASSRLEINTGELFF. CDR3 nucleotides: TGCGCCAGCAGCAGGCTAGAGATAAACACCGGGGAGCTGTTTTTT.

In nucleotides, the CDR3 is TGCAGCGTTGCAGGCAGGGCATCGTTCGGGGGCACTGAAGCTTTCTTT. Protein: CSVAGRASFGGTEAFF. The chain carries TRBV29-1 and TRBJ1-1, with a tentative D call TRBD1 (5 bases). The ends were cut back, 4 bases at V and 4 bases at J, with 22 bases in the middle. The CDR3 runs 16 residues. Germline CDR1 SQVTM, CDR2 ANQGSEA.

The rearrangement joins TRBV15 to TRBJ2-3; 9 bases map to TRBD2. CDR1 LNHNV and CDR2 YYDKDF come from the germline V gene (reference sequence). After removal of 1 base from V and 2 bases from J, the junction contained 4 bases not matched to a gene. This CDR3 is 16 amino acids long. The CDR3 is CATSRGLADYTDTQYF. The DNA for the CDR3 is TGTGCCACCAGCAGAGGACTAGCGGATTACACAGATACGCAGTATTTT.

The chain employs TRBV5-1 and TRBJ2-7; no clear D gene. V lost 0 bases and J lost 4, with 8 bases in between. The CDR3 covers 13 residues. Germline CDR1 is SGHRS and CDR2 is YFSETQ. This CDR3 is CASSLAALYEQYF. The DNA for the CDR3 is TGCGCCAGCAGCTTGGCCGCCCTATACGAGCAGTACTTC.

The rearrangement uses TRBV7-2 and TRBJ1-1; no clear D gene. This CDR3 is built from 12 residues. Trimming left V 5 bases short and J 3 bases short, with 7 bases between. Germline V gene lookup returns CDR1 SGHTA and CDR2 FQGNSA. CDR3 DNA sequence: TGTGCCAGCAGCCCCGGGTACACTGAAGCTTTCTTT. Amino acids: CASSPGYTEAFF.

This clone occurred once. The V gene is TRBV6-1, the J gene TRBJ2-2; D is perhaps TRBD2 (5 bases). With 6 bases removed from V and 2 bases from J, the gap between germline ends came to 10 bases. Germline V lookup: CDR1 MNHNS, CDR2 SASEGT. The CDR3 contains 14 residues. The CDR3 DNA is TGTGCCAGCAGGACGGACTTCAACACCGGGGAGCTGTTTTTT. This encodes CASRTDFNTGELFF.

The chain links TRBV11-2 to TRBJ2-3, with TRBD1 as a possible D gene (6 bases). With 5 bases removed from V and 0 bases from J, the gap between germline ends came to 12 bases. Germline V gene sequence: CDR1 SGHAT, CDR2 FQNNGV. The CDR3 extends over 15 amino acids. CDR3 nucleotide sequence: TGTGCCAGCAGCCCCGGACAGATTAGCACAGATACGCAGTATTTT. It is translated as CASSPGQISTDTQYF.

CDR3 bases: TGTGCCAGCTCACATTTGGAGAACACTGAAGCTTTCTTT. Translated, it gives CASSHLENTEAFF. The chain carries TRBV18 and TRBJ1-1; D not certain. V was pared by 4 bases and J by 1 base, with 7 bases between. In germline, CDR1 is KGHSH, CDR2 LQKENI. This CDR3 region has 13 residues.